Below, 4 T cell receptor beta chains from the same sample are listed, as sequenced in a study of CD8 T cells in Susac syndrome. The authors reverse transcribed roughly 0.5 to 1 ug RNA with random hexamers. MiXCR, applied by TCRdb to the immunoSEQ multiplex PCR reads, yields one record per CDR3 protein. The sample contains around 280,000 distinct CDR3 sequences, about 85% of which appear only once. The sample consisted of CD8+ T cells from PBMCs. These receptors were obtained from a human donor with multiple sclerosis.

The chain employs TRBV6-1 and TRBJ1-5; possibly TRBD1 for D (6 bases). Germline V gene lookup returns CDR1 MNHNS and CDR2 SASEGT. Deletions cut 6 bases from V and 5 bases from J, with 20 bases between. This CDR3 has 16 amino acids. Here the CDR3 reads CASSPGQPWGHQPQHF. The CDR3 bases are TGTGCCAGCAGCCCGGGACAACCTTGGGGCCATCAGCCCCAGCATTTT.

This clonotype was detected once. The chain recombines TRBV28 with TRBJ2-7; possible D gene TRBD1, 5 bases. This CDR3 region has 20 residues. V gave up 3 bases and J gave up 3 bases, with 30 bases separating them. CDR1 is MDHEN, CDR2 SYDVKM, per germline. The CDR3 DNA reads as TGTGCCAGCAGTTTTAGGCAGGTTGCGGACCCTCAGGGTAACGGCTACGAGCAGTACTTC. As protein: CASSFRQVADPQGNGYEQYF.

V usage is TRBV12-3 or TRBV12-4 and J usage is TRBJ1-4; a possible D gene is TRBD1 (5 bases). With 7 bases removed from V and 8 bases from J, the gap between germline ends came to 14 bases. This CDR3 region has 13 residues. CDR3 in amino acids: CASTLRDWEKLFF. CDR3 DNA sequence: TGTGCCAGCACCTTGCGGGACTGGGAAAAACTGTTTTTT.

The chain joins TRBV7-6 to TRBJ2-7; D is unclear. V was trimmed by 0 bases and J by 2 bases, leaving 11 bases between them. The CDR3 is 15 amino acids. Looked up from germline, CDR1 is SGHVS and CDR2 is FNYEAQ. The CDR3 protein is CASSLARGTTYEQYF. The CDR3 DNA is TGTGCCAGCAGCTTAGCGCGCGGTACTACCTACGAGCAGTACTTC.